This T cell receptor (beta chain) derives from a study of T-cell memory formation after mild COVID-19. About the research overall: TCR clustering was largely donor specific.

General observations from the study: Some clones that responded were present in memory (sampled pre-infection), which suggests cross-reactive memory joined. The CD4+ clones that contracted clustered mainly within CM and EM, and the CD8+ clones concentrated in EMRA.

The CDR3 spans 13 residues. CDR1 and CDR2 (germline): KGHSH, LQKENI. V gave up 3 bases and J gave up 7 bases, with 12 bases separating them. TCRdb independently ran MiXCR on the 5' RACE reads; one entry per CDR3 protein. The repertoire holds about 390,000 distinct CDR3 sequences, with around a fifth as singletons. This clonotype was seen more than once but under ten times. Its antigen is undetermined. The sequenced material came from PBMCs or a T cell subset sorted from them (not recorded which). The rearrangement links TRBV18 to TRBJ1-2; the D gene is possibly TRBD1 (5 bases). The sequence was collected from an adult woman who had mild COVID-19 (a few samples of this study predate the infection). Cell type and time point are not known. CDR3 DNA: TGTGCCAGCTCACCGGACACCTCGAGTGGCTACACCTTC. It yields the protein CASSPDTSSGYTF. Full variable domain (outside the CDR3, taken from reference TRBV18 and TRBJ1-2): NAGVMQNPRHLVRRRGQEARLRCSPMKGHSHVYWYRQLPEEGLKFMVYLQKENIIDESGMPKERFSAEFPKEGPSILRIQQVVRGDSAAYFCASSPDTSSGYTFGSGTRLTVV.